Detailed here is one TCR beta chain. The antigen remains unidentified. The sample has other DNA sequences that encode this CDR3 too. This PCR relied on a set of 60 Vbeta primers and 13 Jbeta primers. Profiled with immunoSEQ multiplex PCR; TCRdb holds only in-frame clones, not every one. The repertoire holds about 200,000 clones, about 12% seen once, with about 7.8% in the top ten. The data were obtained in a study of cytomegalovirus exposure and HLA in healthy donors. Study as a whole: In an early release, HLA-typed donors contributed some 82 million unique TCR sequences. The study, taken as a whole, reports: Some V segments, TRBV6-2 and TRBV6-3 among them, were indistinguishable and were therefore excluded.

With V trimmed by 6 bases and J by 2 bases, 4 bases remained unmatched. CDR1 MDHEN and CDR2 SYDVKM come from the germline V gene. This CDR3 is 15 amino acids long. The chain uses TRBV28 and TRBJ1-5; TRBD1 aligns across 10 bases. The clonotype comes from a man aged 50 or older in good health and CMV-seropositive. Specimen: PBMCs. Here the CDR3 reads CASSTTGGGNQPQHF. CDR3 DNA: TGTGCCAGCAGCACGACAGGGGGCGGCAATCAGCCCCAGCATTTT.